Presented here are 17 T cell receptor beta chains from one specimen sequenced in a study of T cells in Graves' hyperthyroidism and ophthalmopathy. TCR beta CDR3 sequences were amplified from RNA transcripts. HTBI primers drove first-round RT-PCR of the TCR CDR3. TCRdb processed the multiplex PCR reads anew with MiXCR; each CDR3 protein has one entry. The data contain about 400,000 distinct CDR3 sequences, about 16% of them singletons. Sequences were obtained from blood. The receptors come from a woman aged 25 to 45 with Graves' hyperthyroidism.

This chain's CDR3 is CASSSRGTGSGYEQYF. The CDR3, as DNA: TGTGCCAGCTCATCGAGAGGGACAGGCTCTGGTTACGAGCAGTACTTC. The rearrangement joins TRBV18 to TRBJ2-7; 8 bases agree with TRBD1. With 5 bases clipped from V and 4 bases from J, the junction kept 13 bases outside the gene matches. Germline loops: CDR1 KGHSH, CDR2 LQKENI. The CDR3 covers 16 residues.

This clonotype was detected many times. The chain is built from TRBV20-1 and TRBJ2-1, with D unresolved. The V end was cut by 1 base, the J end by 2 bases, with 3 bases between. Looked up from germline, CDR1 is DFQATT and CDR2 is SNEGSKA (reference sequence). The CDR3 loop spans 12 amino acids. This CDR3 is CSARVPYNEQFF. The CDR3 coding sequence is TGCAGTGCTAGAGTCCCCTACAATGAGCAGTTCTTC.

This clonotype was detected ten times or more. The chain uses TRBV28 and TRBJ2-5; D tentatively fits TRBD1 or TRBD2 (7 bases each). CDR3 size: 16 residues. Germline V lookup: CDR1 MDHEN, CDR2 SYDVKM. Trimming shortened V by 4 bases and J by 2 bases, and 17 bases separated the two germline ends. This chain's CDR3 is CASSYPGGGTQETQYF. The CDR3 DNA reads as TGTGCCAGCAGTTACCCAGGGGGGGGGACGCAAGAGACCCAGTACTTC.

This clonotype showed up many times. J is TRBJ2-7 and V is TRBV15, with 8 bases fitting TRBD2. In germline, CDR1 is LNHNV, CDR2 YYDKDF (reference sequence). Germline trimming cut 4 bases from V and 0 bases from J; bases unmatched to any gene: 11. The CDR3 is 17 residues long. The CDR3 is CATSTEGGSGSSYEQYF. CDR3 DNA: TGTGCCACCAGCACGGAGGGAGGGAGCGGGAGCTCCTACGAGCAGTACTTC. Using reference TRBV15 and TRBJ2-7 for the parts outside the CDR3, the full variable domain is DAMVIQNPRYQVTQFGKPVTLSCSQTLNHNVMYWYQQKSSQAPKLLFHYYDKDFNNEADTPDNFQSRRPNTSFCFLDIRSPGLGDTAMYLCATSTEGGSGSSYEQYFGPGTRLTVT.

This clonotype was detected many times. This chain joins TRBV2 and TRBJ2-1, with D perhaps TRBD1 or TRBD2 (5 bases each). This CDR3 has 14 amino acids. CDR1 and CDR2 (germline): SNHLY, FYNNEI. V shed 7 bases and J shed 7 bases, with 17 bases lying between them. Here the CDR3 reads CASTRLGVGNEQFF. The CDR3 region has the DNA TGTGCCAGCACCCGCCTGGGGGTAGGTAATGAGCAGTTCTTC. The variable domain in full, completed from reference TRBV2 and TRBJ2-1, reads EPEVTQTPSHQVTQMGQEVILRCVPISNHLYFYWYRQILGQKVEFLVSFYNNEISEKSEIFDDQFSVERPDGSNFTLKIRSTKLEDSAMYFCASTRLGVGNEQFFGPGTRLTVL.

The chain joins TRBV3-1 to TRBJ1-4; D gene ambiguous. Trimming pared 6 bases from V and 6 bases from J, leaving 8 bases between. This CDR3 is 12 amino acids long. CDR1 is LGHDT and CDR2 is YNNKEL in the germline V gene (reference sequence). The CDR3 reads CASRWVDEKLFF. CDR3 sequence (DNA): TGTGCCAGCAGGTGGGTGGATGAAAAACTGTTTTTT.

This clonotype was seen many times. This sequence joins TRBV27 and TRBJ1-6, with D unclear. This CDR3 spans 17 amino acids. The V and J ends lost 4 bases and 9 bases respectively, with 22 bases between them. Germline-derived CDR1 and CDR2 are MNHEY and SMNVEV (reference sequence). CDR3 in amino acids: CASSWLGGVGNFSPLHF. CDR3 DNA: TGTGCCAGCAGTTGGCTCGGCGGAGTTGGGAATTTTTCACCCCTCCACTTT.

In this sample, this clonotype turned up a few times. The chain carries TRBV6-1 and TRBJ2-3; 11 positions match TRBD2. Germline values: CDR1 MNHNS, CDR2 SASEGT. Trimming removed 6 bases from V and 11 bases from J; junction bases left unmatched: 10. The CDR3 spans 14 residues. The CDR3 reads CASSPGLAAQRQYF. In DNA, the CDR3 is TGTGCCAGCAGCCCGGGACTAGCGGCCCAAAGGCAGTATTTT.

This clonotype was counted at least ten times. The CDR3 protein is CSVDGARGRETQYF. CDR3 bases: TGCAGCGTTGATGGGGCCCGGGGGCGAGAGACCCAGTACTTC. The chain recombines TRBV29-1 with TRBJ2-5; D could derive from TRBD1 or TRBD2 (6 bases each). This CDR3 contains 14 residues. Germline lookup yields CDR1 SQVTM and CDR2 ANQGSEA. Trimming shortened V by 3 bases and J by 4 bases, and 15 bases separated the two germline ends.

This clonotype was recorded only once. This chain connects TRBV29-1 to TRBJ1-2, with no clear D. This CDR3 contains 12 residues. Trimming cost V 5 bases and J 2 bases, with 9 bases left between them. Germline lookup yields CDR1 SQVTM and CDR2 ANQGSEA. The CDR3 region has the DNA TGCAGCGTTAATGGGAAAAACTATGGCTACACCTTC. Its translation: CSVNGKNYGYTF.

Ten or more counts support this clonotype. This chain joins TRBV18 and TRBJ1-4, with a tentative D call TRBD1 (5 bases). Germline V gene lookup returns CDR1 KGHSH and CDR2 LQKENI. This CDR3 has 13 amino acids. Trimming shortened V by 5 bases and J by 5 bases, and 9 bases separated the two germline ends. The CDR3 spells CASSSDTNEKLFF. The CDR3 DNA reads TGTGCCAGCTCATCGGACACAAATGAAAAACTGTTTTTT.

This clonotype appeared many times. The chain employs TRBV27 and TRBJ1-4, with 9 bases matching TRBD1. The J segment lost 5 bases and the V segment lost 6 bases, leaving 4 bases of the junction unmatched. From germline, CDR1 is MNHEY and CDR2 SMNVEV (reference sequence). The CDR3 is 14 amino acids. CDR3 sequence reads: CASRSGTGNEKLFF. Written as DNA, the CDR3 is TGTGCCAGCAGATCCGGGACAGGGAATGAAAAACTGTTTTTT.

The V call is TRBV28, the J call TRBJ1-1, with 8 bases lining up with TRBD1. The CDR3 contains 13 residues. J lost 7 bases, V lost 4 bases, and 5 bases had no gene match. Germline assignment: CDR1 MDHEN and CDR2 SYDVKM. DNA of the CDR3: TGTGCCAGCAGTTCGGCACAGGGGGGTGAAGCTTTCTTT. Translating it yields CASSSAQGGEAFF.

This clonotype has more than one count but fewer than ten. V and J are TRBV12-3 or TRBV12-4 and TRBJ2-7; 8 nucleotides line up with TRBD1. Losses at the gene ends were 6 bases for V and 5 bases for J; bases not matched to a gene: 9. The CDR3 totals 14 residues. The CDR3 reads CASSRAGQGHEQYF. The CDR3 coding sequence is TGTGCCAGCAGCCGGGCCGGACAGGGACACGAGCAGTACTTC.

This clonotype occurred a few times. The chain uses TRBV9 and TRBJ2-7; 10 bases match TRBD1. V gave up 6 bases and J gave up 5 bases; unmatched junction bases: 5. The CDR3 consists of 13 residues. Germline V gene sequence: CDR1 SGDLS, CDR2 YYNGEE. CDR3 sequence reads: CASTAGTGDEQYF. The CDR3, as DNA: TGTGCCAGCACCGCGGGGACAGGGGACGAGCAGTACTTC.

V usage is TRBV10-2 and J usage is TRBJ2-7; 9 positions agree with TRBD2. The trim removed 2 bases at V and 0 bases at J, leaving 5 bases unmatched. Per germline, CDR1 WSHSY and CDR2 SAAADI. The CDR3 runs to 16 residues. CDR3 sequence (DNA): TGCGCCAGCAGTGAGGGGCTAGCGGGAAACTCCTACGAGCAGTACTTC. This translates into CASSEGLAGNSYEQYF.

In this sample, this clonotype turned up a few times. V gene TRBV9 combines with J gene TRBJ2-3, with a weak D call TRBD2 (5 bases). Trimming removed 3 bases at V and 0 bases at J, with 20 bases between. CDR1 SGDLS and CDR2 YYNGEE come from the germline V gene. This CDR3 is 18 amino acids long. This chain's CDR3 is CASSAAPDLHTSTDTQYF. The CDR3 coding sequence is TGTGCCAGCAGCGCGGCCCCGGACTTGCATACTAGCACAGATACGCAGTATTTT. Looking up the rest from reference TRBV9 and TRBJ2-3 gives the full variable domain: DSGVTQTPKHLITATGQRVTLRCSPRSGDLSVYWYQQSLDQGLQFLIQYYNGEERAKGNILERFSAQQFPDLHSELNLSSLELGDSALYFCASSAAPDLHTSTDTQYFGPGTRLTVL.